This T cell receptor (beta chain) was sequenced during a study of cytomegalovirus exposure and HLA in healthy donors. Study outcomes and limitations: For most TCR sequences rarity was the rule, although some public TCRs occurred in many donors. Most of the TCR beta V segments (in an earlier analysis) were productive either about 87% or about 30% of the time. A cluster of highly shared sequence variants was likely a sequencing artifact.

The donors, nominally healthy at sampling, likely had unrecorded immune exposures. In regard to this clone: Its matching antigen is unknown.

Amplification used 60 Vbeta primers and 13 Jbeta primers. Measured with immunoSEQ multiplex PCR; TCRdb has only the in-frame clones, and not every one. This sample's table has 70,000 or so clones. What was sequenced was PBMCs. The TCR originated in a female donor in good health and CMV-seropositive.

The CDR3 region has the DNA TGTGCCAGCAAAGGACTAGGGACCTACGAGCAGTACTTC. Translation: CASKGLGTYEQYF. J is TRBJ2-7 and V is TRBV2; 7 bases line up with TRBD2. CDR1 and CDR2 from the germline V gene are SNHLY and FYNNEI. There are 13 residues in the CDR3. Trimming cost V 7 bases and J 2 bases; bases outside gene matches: 5.